The next 12 T cell receptor beta chains were all read from a single sample in a study of cytotoxic CD8 clonotypes in ibrutinib-treated CLL. Assay used: immunoSEQ multiplex PCR; TCRdb lists only in-frame clones, some missing. The sample records 250,000 to 350,000 clones, approximately 76% being singletons. Specimen: PBMCs, collected at disease progression, from a patient treated with ibrutinib. Receptors originate from a human donor with chronic lymphocytic leukemia.

This chain connects TRBV28 to TRBJ2-7, with D possibly being TRBD1 or TRBD2 (5 bases each). Trimming took 3 bases from V and 3 from J, leaving 21 bases between them. The CDR3 covers 17 residues. CDR1 is MDHEN and CDR2 is SYDVKM in the germline V gene. The CDR3 protein is CASSLGPGPHPLYEQYF. The CDR3 nucleotides read TGTGCCAGCAGTTTGGGGCCGGGACCCCACCCCCTCTACGAGCAGTACTTC.

This clone turned up a few times. The chain has TRBV4-1 and TRBJ2-7; D is unresolved. V shed 6 bases and J shed 3 bases, with 12 bases lying between them. Looked up from germline, CDR1 is MGHRA and CDR2 is YSYEKL. CDR3 length: 13 residues. The CDR3 protein is CASSSRQYYEQYF. The CDR3 DNA follows: TGCGCCAGCAGTTCACGGCAGTACTACGAGCAGTACTTC.

This rearrangement joins TRBV5-1 to TRBJ2-3; TRBD1 might be the D (5 bases). The germline V gene encodes CDR1 SGHRS and CDR2 YFSETQ. V shed 3 bases and J shed 2 bases, with 7 bases lying between them. The CDR3 length is 13 residues. DNA of the CDR3: TGCGCCAGCAGCTACAGGAACACAGATACGCAGTATTTT. It is translated as CASSYRNTDTQYF.

This clone occurred a few times. The chain joins TRBV6-5 to TRBJ2-2; 8 bases map to TRBD2. This CDR3 is built from 14 residues. Germline assignment: CDR1 MNHEY and CDR2 SVGAGI. V lost 8 bases, J lost 5 bases, and 7 bases stayed unmatched. The CDR3 region is CASGGLVGTGELFF. The DNA for the CDR3 is TGTGCCAGCGGGGGACTAGTGGGTACCGGGGAGCTGTTTTTT.

The gene calls are TRBV18 and TRBJ1-2; D unclear. V was shortened by 5 bases and J by 10 bases, with 17 bases between the two germline ends. Germline CDR1 KGHSH, CDR2 LQKENI. This CDR3 is built from 13 residues. CDR3 sequence (DNA): TGTGCCAGCTCAATTACCACCGCTCAGACCTACACCTTC. It is translated as CASSITTAQTYTF.

A word on this clone: The junction does not match germline at one end; this may be a read error. The chain links TRBV5-1 to TRBJ2-3; tentatively, D is TRBD2 (7 bases). Per germline, CDR1 SGHRS and CDR2 YFSETQ. This CDR3 has 14 residues. The CDR3 DNA follows: TGCGCCAGCAGCCCGGGGGGCCCTACAGGTACGCAGTATTTT. It specifies CASSPGGPTGTQYF.

This clone was found a few times. The chain uses TRBV28 and TRBJ1-5, with D unresolved. Germline V gene sequence: CDR1 MDHEN, CDR2 SYDVKM. The CDR3 is 14 amino acids. The V and J ends lost 1 base and 6 bases respectively, with 10 bases between them. CDR3 region: CASSLSPQSQPQHF. The DNA for the CDR3 is TGTGCCAGCAGTTTATCCCCCCAGAGTCAGCCCCAGCATTTT.

This clone occurred once. The CDR3 nucleotides are TGTGCCAGCAGCTTAGGGCCAGAGAACACCGGGGAGCTGTTTTTT. Encoded protein: CASSLGPENTGELFF. The gene calls are TRBV7-2 and TRBJ2-2; D not certain. Trimming took 1 base from V and 1 from J, leaving 7 bases between them. Germline V gene data show CDR1 as SGHTA and CDR2 as FQGNSA. The CDR3 is 15 amino acids.

The rearrangement uses TRBV6-5 and TRBJ2-7; TRBD1 is a possible D gene (6 bases). Germline V gene sequence: CDR1 MNHEY, CDR2 SVGAGI. The CDR3 sequence is 14 residues long. Between the trimmed V and J ends, which lost 0 bases and 2 bases, there was a span of 8 bases. The CDR3 sequence is CASSYSRTAYEQYF. The DNA for the CDR3 is TGTGCCAGCAGTTACTCGAGGACAGCCTACGAGCAGTACTTC.

The count of this clone is one. The chain uses TRBV11-2 and TRBJ2-1, with D perhaps matching TRBD1 (5 bases). CDR3 length: 14 residues. CDR1 and CDR2 (germline): SGHAT, FQNNGV. Trimming left V 2 bases short and J 4 bases short, with 9 bases between. The CDR3 DNA follows: TGTGCCAGCAGCTTAATAGGGGAATACAATGAGCAGTTCTTC. Residues: CASSLIGEYNEQFF.

The genes are TRBV13 and TRBJ1-5; maybe TRBD1 (5 bases). The ends were cut back, 2 bases at V and 1 base at J, with 6 bases in the middle. Germline V gene data show CDR1 as PRHDT and CDR2 as FYEKMQ (reference sequence). The CDR3 covers 14 residues. This chain's CDR3 is CASSLRGSNQPQHF. CDR3 bases: TGTGCCAGCAGCTTACGGGGGAGCAATCAGCCCCAGCATTTT.

The chain recombines TRBV10-1 with TRBJ1-2; 7 bases agree with TRBD1. Unmatched junction bases numbered 14, after V lost 7 bases and J lost 3 bases. Germline values: CDR1 WNHNN, CDR2 SYGVQD (reference sequence). CDR3 length: 16 residues. CDR3 region: CASINMDRRRDYGYTF. Written as DNA, the CDR3 is TGCGCCAGCATCAACATGGACAGGCGACGAGACTATGGCTACACCTTC.